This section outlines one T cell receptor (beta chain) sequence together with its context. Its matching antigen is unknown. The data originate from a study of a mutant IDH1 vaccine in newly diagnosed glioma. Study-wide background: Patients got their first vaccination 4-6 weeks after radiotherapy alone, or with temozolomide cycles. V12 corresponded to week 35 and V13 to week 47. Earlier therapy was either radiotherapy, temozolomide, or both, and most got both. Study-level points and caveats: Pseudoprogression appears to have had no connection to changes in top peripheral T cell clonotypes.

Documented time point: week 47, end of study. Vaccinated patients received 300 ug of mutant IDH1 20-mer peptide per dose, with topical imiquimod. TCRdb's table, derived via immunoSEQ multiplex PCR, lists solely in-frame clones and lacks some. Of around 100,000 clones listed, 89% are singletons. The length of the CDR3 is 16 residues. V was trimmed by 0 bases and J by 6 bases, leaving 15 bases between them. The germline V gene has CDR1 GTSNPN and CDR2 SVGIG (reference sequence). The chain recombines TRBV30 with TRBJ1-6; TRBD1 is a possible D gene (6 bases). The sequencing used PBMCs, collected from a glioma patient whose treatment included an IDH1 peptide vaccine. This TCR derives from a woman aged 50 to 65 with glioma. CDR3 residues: CAWSVGGAGRNSPLHF. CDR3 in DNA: TGTGCCTGGAGTGTGGGGGGGGCAGGCCGTAATTCACCCCTCCACTTT.